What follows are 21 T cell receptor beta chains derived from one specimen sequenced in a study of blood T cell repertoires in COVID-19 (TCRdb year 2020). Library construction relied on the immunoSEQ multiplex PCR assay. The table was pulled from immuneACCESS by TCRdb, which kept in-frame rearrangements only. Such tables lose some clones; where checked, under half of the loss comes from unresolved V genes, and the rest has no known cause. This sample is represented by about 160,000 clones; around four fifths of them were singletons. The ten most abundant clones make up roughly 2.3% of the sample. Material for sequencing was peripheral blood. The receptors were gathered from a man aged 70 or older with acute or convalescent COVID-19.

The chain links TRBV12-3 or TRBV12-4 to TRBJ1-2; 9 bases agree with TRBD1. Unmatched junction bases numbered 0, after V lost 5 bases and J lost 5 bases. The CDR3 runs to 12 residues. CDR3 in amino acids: CASSGTGYGYTF. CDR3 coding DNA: TGTGCCAGCAGTGGGACAGGGTATGGCTACACCTTC.

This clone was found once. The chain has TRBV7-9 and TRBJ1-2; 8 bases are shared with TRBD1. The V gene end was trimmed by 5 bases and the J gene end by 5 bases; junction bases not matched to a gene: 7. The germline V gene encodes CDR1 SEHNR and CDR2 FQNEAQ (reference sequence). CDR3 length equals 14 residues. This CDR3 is CASSTRTGRYGYTF. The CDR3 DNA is TGTGCCAGCAGCACCCGGACAGGGCGGTATGGCTACACCTTC.

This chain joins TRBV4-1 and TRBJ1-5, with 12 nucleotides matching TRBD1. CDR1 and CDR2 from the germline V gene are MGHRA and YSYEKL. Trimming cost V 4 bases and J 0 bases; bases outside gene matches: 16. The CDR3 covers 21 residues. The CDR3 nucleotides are TGCGCCAGCAGCCGGGGGACAGGGGGCACCTACCCTCGATATAGCAATCAGCCCCAGCATTTT. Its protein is CASSRGTGGTYPRYSNQPQHF.

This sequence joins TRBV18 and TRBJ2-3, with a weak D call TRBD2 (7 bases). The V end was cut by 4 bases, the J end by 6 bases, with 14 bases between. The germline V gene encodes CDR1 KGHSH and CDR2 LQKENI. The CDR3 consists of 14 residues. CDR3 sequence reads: CASSLQGGSDTQYF. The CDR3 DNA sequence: TGTGCCAGCTCACTACAGGGAGGGTCGGATACGCAGTATTTT.

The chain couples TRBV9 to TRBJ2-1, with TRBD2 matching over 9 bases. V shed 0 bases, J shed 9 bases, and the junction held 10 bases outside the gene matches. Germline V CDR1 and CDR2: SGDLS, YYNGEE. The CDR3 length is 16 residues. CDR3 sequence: CASSVGGGRAVLEQFF. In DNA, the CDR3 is TGTGCCAGCAGCGTAGGAGGCGGGAGGGCCGTCCTTGAGCAGTTCTTC.

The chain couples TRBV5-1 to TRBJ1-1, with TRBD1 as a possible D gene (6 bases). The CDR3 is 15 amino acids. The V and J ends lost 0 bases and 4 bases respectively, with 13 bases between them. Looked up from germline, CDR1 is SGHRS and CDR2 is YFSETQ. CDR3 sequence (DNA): TGCGCCAGCAGCTTGGAAGGGGGTGAGGGCACTGAAGCTTTCTTT. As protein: CASSLEGGEGTEAFF.

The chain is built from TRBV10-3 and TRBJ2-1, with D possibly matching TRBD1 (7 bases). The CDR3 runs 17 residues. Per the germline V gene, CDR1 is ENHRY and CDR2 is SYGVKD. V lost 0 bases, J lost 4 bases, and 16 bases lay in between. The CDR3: CAISESAGRGAYNEQFF. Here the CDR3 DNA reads TGTGCCATCAGTGAGTCGGCTGGCAGGGGGGCATACAATGAGCAGTTCTTC.

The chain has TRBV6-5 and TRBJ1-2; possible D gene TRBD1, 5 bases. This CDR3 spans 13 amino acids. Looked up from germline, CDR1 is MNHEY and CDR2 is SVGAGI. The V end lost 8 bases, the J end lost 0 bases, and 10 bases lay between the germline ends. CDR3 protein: CASGAGANYGYTF. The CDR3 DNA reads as TGTGCCAGCGGGGCAGGAGCTAACTATGGCTACACCTTC.

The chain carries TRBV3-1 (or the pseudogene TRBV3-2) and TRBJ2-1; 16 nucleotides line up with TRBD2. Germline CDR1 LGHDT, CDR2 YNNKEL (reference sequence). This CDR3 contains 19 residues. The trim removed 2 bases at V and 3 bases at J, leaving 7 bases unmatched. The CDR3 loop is CASSQPGGLAGGYYNEQFF. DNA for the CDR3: TGTGCCAGCAGCCAACCCGGGGGACTAGCGGGGGGGTACTACAATGAGCAGTTCTTC.

The CDR3 DNA reads as TGTGCCTCCGGGTCGGCTAGCGGGACTGGGGAGCAGTACTTC. Translated: CASGSASGTGEQYF. The V call is TRBV6-5, the J call TRBJ2-7; 9 bases map to TRBD2. V dropped 11 bases and J dropped 7; count of bases not matched to a gene: 15. The germline V gene has CDR1 MNHEY and CDR2 SVGAGI. The length of the CDR3 is 14 residues.

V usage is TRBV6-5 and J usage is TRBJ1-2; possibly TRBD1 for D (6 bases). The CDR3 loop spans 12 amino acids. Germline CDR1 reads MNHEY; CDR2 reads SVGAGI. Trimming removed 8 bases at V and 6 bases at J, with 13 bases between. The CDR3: CASYREWHGYTF. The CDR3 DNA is TGTGCCAGCTACAGGGAGTGGCATGGCTACACCTTC.

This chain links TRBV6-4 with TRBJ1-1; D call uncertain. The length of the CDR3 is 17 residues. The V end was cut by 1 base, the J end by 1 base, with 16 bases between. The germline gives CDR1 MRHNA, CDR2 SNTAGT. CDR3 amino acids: CASSDCCGRIWNTEAFF. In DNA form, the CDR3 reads TGTGCCAGCAGTGACTGCTGCGGCCGGATCTGGAACACTGAAGCTTTCTTT.

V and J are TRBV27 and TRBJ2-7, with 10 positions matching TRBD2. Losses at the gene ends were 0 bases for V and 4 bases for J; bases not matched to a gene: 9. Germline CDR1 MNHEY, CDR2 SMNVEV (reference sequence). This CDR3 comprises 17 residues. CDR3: CASSLSPWASGGYEQYF. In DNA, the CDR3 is TGTGCCAGCAGTTTATCCCCGTGGGCTAGCGGGGGTTACGAGCAGTACTTC.

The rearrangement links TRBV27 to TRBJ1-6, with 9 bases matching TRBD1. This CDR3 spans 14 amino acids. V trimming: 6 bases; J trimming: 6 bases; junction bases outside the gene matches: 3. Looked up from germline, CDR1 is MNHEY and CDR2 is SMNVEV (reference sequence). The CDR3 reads CASRGTGINSPLHF. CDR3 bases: TGTGCCAGCAGAGGGACAGGGATTAATTCACCCCTCCACTTT.

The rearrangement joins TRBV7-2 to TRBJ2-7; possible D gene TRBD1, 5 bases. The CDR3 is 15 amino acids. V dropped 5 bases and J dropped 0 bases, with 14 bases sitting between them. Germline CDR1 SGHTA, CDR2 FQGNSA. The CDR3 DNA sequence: TGTGCCAGCAGCGCGGTAACAGGTAGCTCCTACGAGCAGTACTTC. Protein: CASSAVTGSSYEQYF. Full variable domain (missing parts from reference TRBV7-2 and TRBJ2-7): GAGVSQSPSNKVTEKGKDVELRCDPISGHTALYWYRQSLGQGLEFLIYFQGNSAPDKSGLPSDRFSAERTGGSVSTLTIQRTQQEDSAVYLCASSAVTGSSYEQYFGPGTRLTVT.

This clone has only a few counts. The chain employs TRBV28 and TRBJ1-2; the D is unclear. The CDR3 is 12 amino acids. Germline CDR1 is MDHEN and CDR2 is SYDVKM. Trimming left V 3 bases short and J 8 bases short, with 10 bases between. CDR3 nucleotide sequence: TGTGCCAGCAGTTTCCCCCCGAGAGGCTACACCTTC. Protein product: CASSFPPRGYTF.

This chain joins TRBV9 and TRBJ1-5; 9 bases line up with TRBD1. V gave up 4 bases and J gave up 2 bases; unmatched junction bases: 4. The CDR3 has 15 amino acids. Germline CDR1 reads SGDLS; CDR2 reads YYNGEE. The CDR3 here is CASSRGDRGNQPQHF. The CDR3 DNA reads TGTGCCAGCAGCCGAGGGGACAGGGGCAATCAGCCCCAGCATTTT.

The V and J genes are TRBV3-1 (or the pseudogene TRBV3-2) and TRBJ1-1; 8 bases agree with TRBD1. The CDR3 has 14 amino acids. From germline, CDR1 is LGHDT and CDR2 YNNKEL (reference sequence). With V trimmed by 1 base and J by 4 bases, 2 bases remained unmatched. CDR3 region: CASSQGQGSTEAFF. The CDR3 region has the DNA TGTGCCAGCAGCCAAGGACAGGGGAGCACTGAAGCTTTCTTT.

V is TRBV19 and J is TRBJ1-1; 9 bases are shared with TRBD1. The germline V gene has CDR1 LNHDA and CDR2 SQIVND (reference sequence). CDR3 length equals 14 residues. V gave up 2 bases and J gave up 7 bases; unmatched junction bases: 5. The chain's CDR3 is CASSIRRDRVEAFF. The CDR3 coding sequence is TGTGCCAGTAGTATACGCCGGGACAGGGTTGAAGCTTTCTTT.

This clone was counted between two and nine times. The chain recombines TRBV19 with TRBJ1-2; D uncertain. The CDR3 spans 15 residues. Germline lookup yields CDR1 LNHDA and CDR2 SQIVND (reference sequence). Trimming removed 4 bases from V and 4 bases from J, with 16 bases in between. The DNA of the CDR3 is TGTGCCAGTAGTACAAACGGGGAATCAGGCTATGGCTACACCTTC. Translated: CASSTNGESGYGYTF.

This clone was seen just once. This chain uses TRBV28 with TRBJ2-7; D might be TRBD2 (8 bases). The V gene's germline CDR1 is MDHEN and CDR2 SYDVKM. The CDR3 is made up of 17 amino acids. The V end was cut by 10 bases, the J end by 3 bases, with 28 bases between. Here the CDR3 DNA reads TGTGCCACCAGGGGGGCGGGGGGCGCATCCGCTAGCTACGAGCAGTACTTC. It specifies CATRGAGGASASYEQYF. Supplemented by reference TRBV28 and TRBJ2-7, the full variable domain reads DVKVTQSSRYLVKRTGEKVFLECVQDMDHENMFWYRQDPGLGLRLIYFSYDVKMKEKGDIPEGYSVSREKKERFSLILESASTNQTSMYLCATRGAGGASASYEQYFGPGTRLTVT.